These 23 T cell receptor beta chains came from one sample sequenced in a study of CD8+ T cells in alopecia areata (dated by TCRdb to the late 2010s). The library was generated by the immunoSEQ multiplex PCR assay. For TCR sequencing, RNA was extracted from every sample and reverse transcribed into cDNA to serve as template. TCRdb limited this immuneACCESS table to in-frame rearrangements with V and J called. A share of clones is missing; checked studies link under half to unresolved V genes, and the rest is unexplained. This sample lists nearly 95,000 clones; around three quarters were detected once. The ten biggest clones cover roughly a sixth of the sample. This sample's treatment or condition label indicates: oral pan-JAK inhibitor, 5-10 mg twice daily. Specimen: CD8+ T cells sorted from blood, collected around week 42, from a patient treated with tofacitinib. These receptors were obtained from a human donor with alopecia areata.

This clone has more than one count but fewer than ten. This chain links TRBV7-9 with TRBJ1-2, with 9 nucleotides matching TRBD1. V was clipped by 2 bases and J by 8 bases; unmatched bases: 12. Germline loops: CDR1 SEHNR, CDR2 FQNEAQ (reference sequence). This CDR3 region has 16 residues. This chain's CDR3 is CASSLSTGGVKSGYTF. CDR3 nucleotides: TGTGCCAGCAGCTTATCCACAGGGGGCGTTAAATCGGGCTACACCTTC.

The chain couples TRBV29-1 to TRBJ2-7; D not resolved. The germline V gene has CDR1 SQVTM and CDR2 ANQGSEA. Trimming cost V 4 bases and J 2 bases, with 9 bases left between them. The CDR3 runs to 12 residues. CDR3 in amino acids: CSVGAATYEQYF. Written as DNA, the CDR3 is TGCAGCGTTGGTGCGGCGACCTACGAGCAGTACTTC.

The chain employs TRBV30 and TRBJ2-2; D is perhaps TRBD1 or TRBD2 (5 bases each). Trimming stripped 8 bases from V and 7 bases from J, with 23 bases between. Germline CDR1 and CDR2: GTSNPN and SVGIG (reference sequence). This CDR3 is 15 amino acids long. CDR3 protein: CAGRDPTISVGELFF. The CDR3, as DNA: TGTGCCGGCCGGGACCCGACTATTTCTGTCGGGGAGCTGTTTTTT. The complete variable domain, with remaining parts taken from reference TRBV30 and TRBJ2-2, reads SQTIHQWPATLVQPVGSPLSLECTVEGTSNPNLYWYRQAAGRGLQLLFYSVGIGQISSEVPQNLSASRPQDRQFILSSKKLLLSDSGFYLCAGRDPTISVGELFFGEGSRLTVL.

The chain combines TRBV4-3 with TRBJ1-1; possible D gene TRBD1, 6 bases. Trimming left V 1 base short and J 5 bases short, with 14 bases between. This CDR3 is built from 15 residues. CDR1 is LGHNA, CDR2 YSLEER, per germline. Here the CDR3 reads CASSQGALGGTEAFF. The CDR3 coding sequence is TGCGCCAGCAGCCAAGGAGCCCTAGGGGGGACTGAAGCTTTCTTT.

This clone has just one count. The genes are TRBV25-1 and TRBJ2-1; 13 nucleotides match TRBD2. The V gene's germline CDR1 is MGHDK and CDR2 SYGVNS. The ends lost 8 bases at V and 7 bases at J; junction bases unmatched: 11. CDR3 length: 16 residues. Here the CDR3 DNA reads TGTGCCAGCGCTGGTGGTCTGGGACTAGCGGGGAATGAGCAGTTCTTC. Its protein product is CASAGGLGLAGNEQFF.

V and J are TRBV19 and TRBJ2-1; 10 bases are a match to TRBD2. V shed 3 bases and J 4 bases; nucleotides not matched to a gene: 3. The CDR3 sequence is 15 residues long. Germline assignment: CDR1 LNHDA and CDR2 SQIVND (reference sequence). Here the CDR3 DNA reads TGTGCCAGTAGTATTTCTAGCGGGGGATACAATGAGCAGTTCTTC. It yields the protein CASSISSGGYNEQFF. Combining the CDR3 with reference TRBV19 and TRBJ2-1 gives the whole variable domain DGGITQSPKYLFRKEGQNVTLSCEQNLNHDAMYWYRQDPGQGLRLIYYSQIVNDFQKGDIAEGYSVSREKKESFPLTVTSAQKNPTAFYLCASSISSGGYNEQFFGPGTRLTVL.

The V and J genes are TRBV10-2 and TRBJ1-2, with a tentative D call TRBD1 (5 bases). Trimming took off 3 bases at V and 7 bases at J, with 9 bases between the two ends. This CDR3 contains 12 residues. Germline V gene data show CDR1 as WSHSY and CDR2 as SAAADI. For the CDR3, the DNA is TGCGCCAGCAGTGACTCAGGGTTTGGCTACACCTTC. Amino acids: CASSDSGFGYTF.

This clone was seen a handful of times. The rearrangement uses TRBV9 and TRBJ2-1, with D tentatively TRBD1 (5 bases). This CDR3 spans 14 amino acids. V shed 0 bases and J shed 3 bases, with 7 bases lying between them. In germline, CDR1 is SGDLS, CDR2 YYNGEE. CDR3 in amino acids: CASSVGQGYNEQFF. For the CDR3, the DNA is TGTGCCAGCAGCGTAGGGCAGGGCTACAATGAGCAGTTCTTC.

The chain has TRBV7-6 and TRBJ2-6; TRBD2 might be the D (6 bases). CDR1 and CDR2 from the germline V gene are SGHVS and FNYEAQ. Between the trimmed V and J ends, which lost 2 bases and 0 bases, there was a span of 20 bases. The CDR3 has 20 amino acids. The CDR3 is CASSLTLAPVVSSGANVLTF. CDR3 coding DNA: TGTGCCAGCAGCTTAACCCTAGCGCCCGTCGTAAGCTCTGGGGCCAACGTCCTGACTTTC.

The gene calls are TRBV7-6 and TRBJ2-2; D is perhaps TRBD2 (5 bases). V was trimmed by 5 bases and J by 0 bases, leaving 16 bases between them. The CDR3 runs to 17 residues. CDR1 and CDR2 (germline): SGHVS, FNYEAQ. The CDR3, as DNA: TGTGCCAGCAGCCATCCCGCGGGCCAGCCGAACACCGGGGAGCTGTTTTTT. Its translation: CASSHPAGQPNTGELFF.

The chain is built from TRBV30 and TRBJ2-3; 8 positions agree with TRBD2. The CDR3 loop spans 15 amino acids. V lost 8 bases to trimming and J lost 1 base; unmatched junction nucleotides: 11. CDR1 is GTSNPN, CDR2 SVGIG, per germline (reference sequence). CDR3 sequence reads: CARELAGGGTDTQYF. CDR3 sequence (DNA): TGTGCCCGCGAATTGGCGGGGGGAGGCACAGATACGCAGTATTTT.

The chain joins TRBV5-1 to TRBJ2-2; D is undetermined. This CDR3 region has 12 residues. Trimming left V 6 bases short and J 5 bases short, with 8 bases between. Germline CDR1 SGHRS, CDR2 YFSETQ. The CDR3 DNA reads TGCGCCAGCACCTATAGAACCGGGGAGCTGTTTTTT. Its protein product is CASTYRTGELFF.

The chain carries TRBV2 and TRBJ2-7; possibly TRBD1 or TRBD2 for D (5 bases each). This CDR3 region has 19 residues. CDR1 and CDR2 (germline): SNHLY, FYNNEI. V lost 1 base and J 4 bases, leaving 26 bases between the germline ends. DNA of the CDR3: TGTGCCAGCAGTGAAGACTCAGGGTCGAGGGGAGCGACGCCATACGAGCAGTACTTC. Its translation is CASSEDSGSRGATPYEQYF.

This clone was counted only a few times. The rearrangement joins TRBV5-6 to TRBJ2-7; D remains unclear. This CDR3 spans 13 amino acids. V was cut by 0 bases and J by 3 bases, with 7 bases left in between. From germline, CDR1 is SGHDT and CDR2 YYEEEE. CDR3 sequence (DNA): TGTGCCAGCAGCTTGGGGCAGATCTACGAGCAGTACTTC. Translated: CASSLGQIYEQYF.

The V call is TRBV5-1, the J call TRBJ2-1; the match to TRBD1 covers 7 bases. CDR3 length: 16 residues. Germline V CDR1 and CDR2: SGHRS, YFSETQ. The V gene end was trimmed by 0 bases and the J gene end by 0 bases; junction bases not matched to a gene: 3. The CDR3 DNA is TGCGCCAGCAGCTTGGGGGGACAGAGCTCCTACAATGAGCAGTTCTTC. This encodes CASSLGGQSSYNEQFF. The whole variable domain, filled in from reference TRBV5-1 and TRBJ2-1, reads KAGVTQTPRYLIKTRGQQVTLSCSPISGHRSVSWYQQTPGQGLQFLFEYFSETQRNKGNFPGRFSGRQFSNSRSEMNVSTLELGDSALYLCASSLGGQSSYNEQFFGPGTRLTVL.

The CDR3 DNA sequence: TGTGCCAGCAGCGCGCGGACTAGCGGTGAGCAGTTCTTC. Its protein product is CASSARTSGEQFF. The chain recombines TRBV7-9 with TRBJ2-1; 10 bases fit TRBD2. The CDR3 covers 13 residues. The V segment lost 5 bases and the J segment 9 bases; nucleotides outside the gene matches: 4. From germline, CDR1 is SEHNR and CDR2 FQNEAQ (reference sequence).

The sample holds a few counts of this clone. This chain uses TRBV29-1 with TRBJ2-1; 8 positions agree with TRBD1. There are 14 residues in the CDR3. J lost 7 bases, V lost 4 bases, and 9 bases had no gene match. In germline, CDR1 is SQVTM, CDR2 ANQGSEA. In nucleotides, the CDR3 is TGCAGCGTTGTACCAGGGGGCCAGAGGAATGAGCAGTTCTTC. Protein sequence: CSVVPGGQRNEQFF.

The CDR3 is CASGIRGNEQFF. DNA for the CDR3: TGTGCTAGTGGAATCAGGGGAAATGAGCAGTTCTTC. The rearrangement links TRBV12-5 to TRBJ2-1; TRBD1 might be the D (6 bases). This CDR3 contains 12 residues. The V and J ends lost 6 bases and 7 bases respectively, with 10 bases between them. Germline CDR1 is LGHNT and CDR2 is FRNRAP.

The chain joins TRBV2 to TRBJ1-3; D gene unclear. V lost 7 bases, J lost 4 bases, and 5 bases lay in between. The CDR3 consists of 11 residues. Germline V gene sequence: CDR1 SNHLY, CDR2 FYNNEI. This CDR3 reads CASTTGNTIYF. In DNA, the CDR3 is TGTGCCAGCACTACAGGAAACACCATATATTTT.

The CDR3 bases are TGTGCCAGCTCTGGCCCTCCCGGGGACACCGGGGAGCTGTTTTTT. Translating gives CASSGPPGDTGELFF. This rearrangement joins TRBV25-1 to TRBJ2-2, with D tentatively TRBD2 (5 bases). The CDR3 contains 15 residues. With 8 bases removed from V and 3 bases from J, the gap between germline ends came to 16 bases. Per the germline V gene, CDR1 is MGHDK and CDR2 is SYGVNS. Based on the CDR3 plus reference TRBV25-1 and TRBJ2-2, the full variable domain is EADIYQTPRYLVIGTGKKITLECSQTMGHDKMYWYQQDPGMELHLIHYSYGVNSTEKGDLSSESTVSRIRTEHFPLTLESARPSHTSQYLCASSGPPGDTGELFFGEGSRLTVL.

The sample holds a few counts of this clone. V is TRBV2 and J is TRBJ1-5; 7 nucleotides line up with TRBD1. CDR1 and CDR2 from the germline V gene are SNHLY and FYNNEI. The length of the CDR3 is 18 residues. Unmatched junction bases numbered 15, after V lost 4 bases and J lost 3 bases. The CDR3 spells CASSGPNPRDRDNQPQHF. For the CDR3, the DNA is TGTGCCAGCAGTGGCCCCAATCCCAGGGACAGAGACAATCAGCCCCAGCATTTT.

This chain joins TRBV30 and TRBJ2-4; TRBD1 matches 11 bases. Trimming at V came to 3 bases and at J to 8 bases, leaving 6 bases not matched to a gene. CDR1 and CDR2 from the germline V gene are GTSNPN and SVGIG (reference sequence). The CDR3 sequence is 14 residues long. The CDR3 protein is CAWREGTGGDIQYF. DNA of the CDR3: TGTGCCTGGAGAGAGGGGACAGGGGGGGACATTCAGTACTTC.

In its sample, this clone was seen a few times. The chain has TRBV9 and TRBJ1-6; D not resolved. Deletions cut 3 bases from V and 5 bases from J, with 9 bases between. Per the germline V gene, CDR1 is SGDLS and CDR2 is YYNGEE. CDR3 length equals 14 residues. The CDR3 nucleotides read TGTGCCAGCAGCGAGATTGAGAATAATTCACCCCTCCACTTT. Translated: CASSEIENNSPLHF.